This T cell receptor (beta chain) was sequenced during a study of T cell repertoires in cytomegalovirus infection. About this clonotype: Its antigen remains unknown.

TCRdb redid the calling of the reads with MiXCR, one entry per CDR3 protein. The repertoire holds roughly 500,000 distinct CDR3 sequences, with 42% as singletons. The CDR3 is made up of 15 amino acids. The germline V gene encodes CDR1 LNHDA and CDR2 SQIVND (reference sequence). V lost 4 bases and J lost 0; bases outside the gene matches: 4. The TCR comes from a human donor in good health (CMV status not recorded). Some clones in this sample may be carry-over from other donors' samples. Sequencing was performed on cultured PBMCs, taken from culture after CMV antigen stimulation. The J gene is TRBJ2-3, the V gene TRBV19; 7 positions agree with TRBD2. The chain's CDR3 is CASSNLADSTDTQYF. CDR3 DNA: TGTGCCAGTAGTAACCTAGCGGATAGCACAGATACGCAGTATTTT.